The TCR beta chain described here comes from a study of control samples from healthy donors and cancer patients. Produced via immunoSEQ multiplex PCR; TCRdb's table is partial and in-frame only. Of 100,000 to 150,000 clones listed, roughly 90% are singletons. After removal of 5 bases from V and 10 bases from J, the junction contained 11 bases not matched to a gene. The germline V gene has CDR1 SEHNR and CDR2 FQNEAQ (reference sequence). CDR3 length: 15 amino acids. This chain joins TRBV7-9 and TRBJ1-4, with 9 nucleotides matching TRBD1. Specimen: blood. This clonotype was obtained from a man aged 35 to 55 in good health. The CDR3 here is CASSHRGRVSGKLFF. CDR3 DNA sequence: TGTGCCAGCAGCCACAGGGGGCGCGTGTCCGGAAAACTGTTTTTT.